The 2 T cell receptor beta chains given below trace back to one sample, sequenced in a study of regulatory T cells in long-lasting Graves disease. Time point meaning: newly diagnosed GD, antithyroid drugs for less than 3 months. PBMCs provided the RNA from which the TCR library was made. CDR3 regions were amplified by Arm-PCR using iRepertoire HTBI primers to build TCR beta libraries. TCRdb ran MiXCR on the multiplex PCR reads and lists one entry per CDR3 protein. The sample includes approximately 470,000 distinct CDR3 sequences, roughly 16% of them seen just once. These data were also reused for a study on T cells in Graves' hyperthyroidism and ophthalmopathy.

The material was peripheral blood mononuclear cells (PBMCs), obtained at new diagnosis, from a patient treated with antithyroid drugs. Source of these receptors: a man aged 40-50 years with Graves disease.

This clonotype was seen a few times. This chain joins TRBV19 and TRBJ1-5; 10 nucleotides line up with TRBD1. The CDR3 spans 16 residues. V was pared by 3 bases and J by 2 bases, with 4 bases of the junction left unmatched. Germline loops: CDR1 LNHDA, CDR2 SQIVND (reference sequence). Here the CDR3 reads CASSMDRGAGNQPQHF. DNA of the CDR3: TGTGCCAGTAGTATGGACAGGGGGGCGGGCAATCAGCCCCAGCATTTT. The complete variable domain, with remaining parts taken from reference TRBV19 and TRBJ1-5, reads DGGITQSPKYLFRKEGQNVTLSCEQNLNHDAMYWYRQDPGQGLRLIYYSQIVNDFQKGDIAEGYSVSREKKESFPLTVTSAQKNPTAFYLCASSMDRGAGNQPQHFGDGTRLSIL.

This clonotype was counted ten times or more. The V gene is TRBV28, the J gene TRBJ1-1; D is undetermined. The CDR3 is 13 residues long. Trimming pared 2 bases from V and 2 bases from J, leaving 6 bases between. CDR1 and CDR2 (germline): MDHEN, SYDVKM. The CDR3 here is CASSLPPNTEAFF. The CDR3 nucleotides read TGTGCCAGCAGTTTACCACCTAACACTGAAGCTTTCTTT. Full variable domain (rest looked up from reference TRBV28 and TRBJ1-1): DVKVTQSSRYLVKRTGEKVFLECVQDMDHENMFWYRQDPGLGLRLIYFSYDVKMKEKGDIPEGYSVSREKKERFSLILESASTNQTSMYLCASSLPPNTEAFFGQGTRLTVV.